The source of this T cell receptor beta chain is a study of blood T cell repertoires in COVID-19. Germline CDR1 reads GTSNPN; CDR2 reads SVGIG (reference sequence). CDR3 size: 13 residues. V lost 6 bases, J lost 6 bases, and 7 bases stayed unmatched. This table comes from immunoSEQ multiplex PCR, and its TCRdb copy is limited to in-frame clones, with some not included. This sample yields 450,000 or so clones, of which over 75% are seen a single time; about 1.4% belongs to the top ten. Material for sequencing was peripheral blood. This TCR came from a woman in her 40s with COVID-19, enrolled during active disease. The rearrangement joins TRBV30 to TRBJ1-5; TRBD1 agrees at 8 bases. In DNA form, the CDR3 reads TGTGCCTGCGGACAGGGAAGGAGTCAGCCCCAGCATTTT. Translated, it gives CACGQGRSQPQHF.